These 8 T cell receptor beta chains originate from one sample sequenced in a study of shared clonotypes between healthy human individuals. Data came from immunoSEQ multiplex PCR; TCRdb stores just in-frame clones and leaves some out. The repertoire includes 600,000 to 750,000 clones, 90% of them detected once, and 34% sits in the top ten. Sample: memory CD8+ T cells from PBMCs. Subset described: CD45RO+ cells pooled with CCR7-negative TemRA cells. These receptors came from a man aged 18 to 30 in good health. Some clones in this sample may be carry-over from other donors' samples.

The genes are TRBV4-1 and TRBJ2-7; D is tentatively TRBD1 or TRBD2 (6 bases each). This CDR3 has 16 residues. Germline V lookup: CDR1 MGHRA, CDR2 YSYEKL. V was cut by 4 bases and J by 6 bases, with 22 bases left in between. Written as DNA, the CDR3 is TGCGCCAGCAGCCTCGGGGGCGGGACGTGGGGTAGCGAGCAGTACTTC. Translation gives CASSLGGGTWGSEQYF.

The V gene is TRBV25-1, the J gene TRBJ2-5; weak D call: TRBD1 (6 bases). With 8 bases removed from V and 2 bases from J, the gap between germline ends came to 12 bases. From germline, CDR1 is MGHDK and CDR2 SYGVNS. CDR3 length: 13 residues. CDR3 coding DNA: TGTGCCAGCTGGCAGGGGTCACAAGAGACCCAGTACTTC. It is translated as CASWQGSQETQYF. The variable domain in full, with the rest retrieved from reference TRBV25-1 and TRBJ2-5, is EADIYQTPRYLVIGTGKKITLECSQTMGHDKMYWYQQDPGMELHLIHYSYGVNSTEKGDLSSESTVSRIRTEHFPLTLESARPSHTSQYLCASWQGSQETQYFGPGTRLLVL.

The V call is TRBV7-8, the J call TRBJ2-7; D might be TRBD1 (6 bases). Germline CDR1 reads SGHVS; CDR2 reads FQNEAQ. This CDR3 has 13 amino acids. V was trimmed by 2 bases and J by 3 bases, leaving 8 bases between them. The CDR3 sequence is CASSLRDNYEQYF. The CDR3 DNA is TGTGCCAGCAGCTTACGGGACAACTACGAGCAGTACTTC.

The chain is built from TRBV2 and TRBJ1-1; D is unresolved. Germline V lookup: CDR1 SNHLY, CDR2 FYNNEI. The germline V and J ends were trimmed by 6 bases and 0 bases, with 11 bases remaining between them. The CDR3 length is 14 residues. The CDR3 bases are TGTGCCAGCAGCGCCGGTGGCATGAACACTGAAGCTTTCTTT. Its translation: CASSAGGMNTEAFF.

V and J are TRBV10-2 and TRBJ2-1; D call uncertain. This CDR3 is built from 14 residues. V lost 1 base and J 2 bases, leaving 6 bases between the germline ends. CDR1 WSHSY and CDR2 SAAADI come from the germline V gene. This chain's CDR3 is CASSEWSPYNEQFF. The CDR3 region has the DNA TGCGCCAGCAGTGAGTGGTCCCCCTACAATGAGCAGTTCTTC.

The chain links TRBV6-5 to TRBJ2-3; D not resolved. The CDR3 is made up of 13 amino acids. The V end was cut by 5 bases, the J end by 13 bases, with 19 bases between. The germline CDR1 and CDR2 sequences are MNHEY and SVGAGI. In DNA form, the CDR3 reads TGTGCCAGCAGTCCAGGTCGGGCAGTTGAGGAGTATTTT. Translating gives CASSPGRAVEEYF.

The CDR3 DNA follows: TGTGCCAGCAGTTTAGTGGGTAATCCCGGGGAGCTGTTTTTT. This gives the protein CASSLVGNPGELFF. The chain combines TRBV28 with TRBJ2-2; D unclear. V was pared by 2 bases and J by 6 bases, with 10 bases between. This CDR3 region has 14 residues. In germline, CDR1 is MDHEN, CDR2 SYDVKM.

The chain combines TRBV12-1 with TRBJ2-3; TRBD1, the D gene given by the table, was not confirmed from the DNA. TRBV12-1 counts as a pseudogene. The CDR3 covers 11 residues. The CDR3 DNA sequence: TGTGCCCCCTCAGGGATAGATACGCAGTATTTT. Its protein product is CAPSGIDTQYF.